Listed below are T cell receptor beta chains from one sample, sequenced in a study of cytomegalovirus exposure and HLA in healthy donors. Clones were sequenced by immunoSEQ multiplex PCR, and TCRdb holds only the in-frame ones, with some missing. Seen here are 100,000 to 150,000 clones, 89% observed once, and the top ten hold around 1.1%. The sample was PBMCs. The receptors were gathered from a woman aged 18-29 years in good health and CMV-seronegative. Both conserved end residues are part of each CDR3. The D gene is left open where the match is weak. Clone size is not always given. Where it is, it says once, few, many or a class for expanded clones.

CDR3nt: TGTGCCAGCAGTCCCACAGGGGGCCGGCATCAGCCCCAGCATTTT; CDR3aa: CASSPTGGRHQPQHF; j_gene: TRBJ1-5; abundance: .; d_gene: TRBD1; v_gene: TRBV6-1
CDR3nt: TGTGCCTGGAGTAGACAGGGGACGTACACTGAAGCTTTCTTT; CDR3aa: CAWSRQGTYTEAFF; j_gene: TRBJ1-1; abundance: .; d_gene: TRBD1; v_gene: TRBV30
CDR3nt: TGTGCCAGCATTATATACAGGGGGAACACTGAAGCTTTCTTT; CDR3aa: CASIIYRGNTEAFF; j_gene: TRBJ1-1; abundance: .; d_gene: TRBD1; v_gene: TRBV6-5
CDR3nt: TGTGCCAGCAGTTCCTACACAGGGGGCGTAGCCAAAAACATTCAGTACTTC; CDR3aa: CASSSYTGGVAKNIQYF; j_gene: TRBJ2-4; abundance: .; d_gene: TRBD1; v_gene: TRBV27
CDR3nt: TGTGCCAGCAGCCCCCGGTGGAACTATGGCTACACCTTC; CDR3aa: CASSPRWNYGYTF; j_gene: TRBJ1-2; abundance: .; d_gene: .; v_gene: TRBV7-9
CDR3nt: TGCAGCGTTGTCGGACAGGGCCCAAACAATGAGCAGTTCTTC; CDR3aa: CSVVGQGPNNEQFF; j_gene: TRBJ2-1; abundance: .; d_gene: TRBD1; v_gene: TRBV29-1
CDR3nt: TGTGCCAGCAGTGACTCGAGCACCGGGGAGCTGTTTTTT; CDR3aa: CASSDSSTGELFF; j_gene: TRBJ2-2; abundance: few; d_gene: .; v_gene: TRBV6-4
CDR3nt: TGTGCCAGTAGTATTGGGACAGGGAATCAGCCCCAGCATTTT; CDR3aa: CASSIGTGNQPQHF; j_gene: TRBJ1-5; abundance: .; d_gene: TRBD1; v_gene: TRBV19
CDR3nt: TGTGCCAGCAGCTTTATGGCGGGCGAGCAGTACTTC; CDR3aa: CASSFMAGEQYF; j_gene: TRBJ2-7; abundance: .; d_gene: .; v_gene: TRBV5-4
CDR3nt: TGCGCCAGCAGCTTGGCCCGGGACATATTTGGCTACACCTTC; CDR3aa: CASSLARDIFGYTF; j_gene: TRBJ1-2; abundance: .; d_gene: .; v_gene: TRBV5-1
CDR3nt: TGTGCCAGCAGTCCGACAAGGACAGACCCTCAACCCCAGCATTTT; CDR3aa: CASSPTRTDPQPQHF; j_gene: TRBJ1-5; abundance: .; d_gene: .; v_gene: TRBV27
CDR3nt: TGTGCCAGCAGCTCTTGGACTGGAGGTAGTGAGCAGTTCTTC; CDR3aa: CASSSWTGGSEQFF; j_gene: TRBJ2-1; abundance: .; d_gene: .; v_gene: TRBV7-9
CDR3nt: TGTGCCAGCCGCGGGGGACCGAACACCGGGGAGCTGTTTTTT; CDR3aa: CASRGGPNTGELFF; j_gene: TRBJ2-2; abundance: few; d_gene: TRBD2; v_gene: TRBV28
CDR3nt: TGTGCCAGCAGTTACTCGATAGGGGTTGGAAGCACTGAAGCTTTCTTT; CDR3aa: CASSYSIGVGSTEAFF; j_gene: TRBJ1-1; abundance: .; d_gene: .; v_gene: TRBV6-5
CDR3nt: TGTGCCAGCAGCTCGACCAACCGGGAGAGGGGTACTAACTACGAGCAGTACTTC; CDR3aa: CASSSTNRERGTNYEQYF; j_gene: TRBJ2-7; abundance: few; d_gene: .; v_gene: TRBV11-2
CDR3nt: TGCGCCAGCAGTGAGTCCTTGCGAGAGACCCAGTACTTC; CDR3aa: CASSESLRETQYF; j_gene: TRBJ2-5; abundance: few; d_gene: .; v_gene: TRBV10-1
CDR3nt: TGCGCCAGCAGCCAAGGATACGACGTTTGGATGGAGTACTATGGCTACACCTTC; CDR3aa: CASSQGYDVWMEYYGYTF; j_gene: TRBJ1-2; abundance: .; d_gene: .; v_gene: TRBV4-1
CDR3nt: TGCGCCAGCAGTGCCGGGACAGGGGGCGCGGGCACAGATACGCAGTATTTT; CDR3aa: CASSAGTGGAGTDTQYF; j_gene: TRBJ2-3; abundance: .; d_gene: TRBD1; v_gene: TRBV5-1
CDR3nt: TGTGCCAGCAGCAACCGGGACAGGGGCTACAATGAGCAGTTCTTC; CDR3aa: CASSNRDRGYNEQFF; j_gene: TRBJ2-1; abundance: .; d_gene: TRBD1; v_gene: TRBV27
CDR3nt: TGTGCCAGCAGGAAGACAGGTCTATTGGGCTCCTACAATGAGCAGTTCTTC; CDR3aa: CASRKTGLLGSYNEQFF; j_gene: TRBJ2-1; abundance: .; d_gene: .; v_gene: TRBV27
CDR3nt: TGTGCCAGCAGTGTAAGGGTAATACAGGCCTATAGCAATCAGCCCCAGCATTTT; CDR3aa: CASSVRVIQAYSNQPQHF; j_gene: TRBJ1-5; abundance: .; d_gene: .; v_gene: TRBV6-1
CDR3nt: TGTGCCAGTAGTCCTTTCCGGGACTCCTACAATGAGCAGTTCTTC; CDR3aa: CASSPFRDSYNEQFF; j_gene: TRBJ2-1; abundance: .; d_gene: .; v_gene: TRBV19
CDR3nt: TGTGCCAGCGTCGCCCTGCCTCCGGGCTCGGGGGGTCCTGAAGCTTTCTTT; CDR3aa: CASVALPPGSGGPEAFF; j_gene: TRBJ1-1; abundance: .; d_gene: .; v_gene: TRBV2
CDR3nt: TGTGCCACCAGCAGAGGAGAGAATCAGCCCCAGCATTTT; CDR3aa: CATSRGENQPQHF; j_gene: TRBJ1-5; abundance: .; d_gene: .; v_gene: TRBV15
CDR3nt: TGTGCCAGCAGCTCACCGGGACAAGGGGCAGGGGCTGAAGCTTTCTTT; CDR3aa: CASSSPGQGAGAEAFF; j_gene: TRBJ1-1; abundance: .; d_gene: .; v_gene: TRBV7-9
CDR3nt: TGTGCCAGCAGCCCCGACACGCAAGAGACCCAGTACTTC; CDR3aa: CASSPDTQETQYF; j_gene: TRBJ2-5; abundance: .; d_gene: .; v_gene: TRBV27
CDR3nt: TGTGCCAGCAGCCCCGACCTTACTAACCACGGCGGGGAGCTGTTTTTT; CDR3aa: CASSPDLTNHGGELFF; j_gene: TRBJ2-2; abundance: .; d_gene: .; v_gene: TRBV9
CDR3nt: TGTGCCAGCAGTTGGAGAACGCCCTTTCTGGAGCAGTACTTC; CDR3aa: CASSWRTPFLEQYF; j_gene: TRBJ2-7; abundance: .; d_gene: .; v_gene: TRBV27
CDR3nt: TGTGCCAGCAGCCAAGACCTCCTAGCGGGAGGGCCCAATGAGCAGTTCTTC; CDR3aa: CASSQDLLAGGPNEQFF; j_gene: TRBJ2-1; abundance: .; d_gene: TRBD2; v_gene: TRBV14
CDR3nt: TGTGCCACCAGCAGAAAGGACAGGGCGAGCTCCTACGAGCAGTACTTC; CDR3aa: CATSRKDRASSYEQYF; j_gene: TRBJ2-7; abundance: .; d_gene: TRBD1; v_gene: TRBV15
CDR3nt: TGTGCCAGCAGCTTTAGCGGGGGGGCCCAAGAGACCCAGTACTTC; CDR3aa: CASSFSGGAQETQYF; j_gene: TRBJ2-5; abundance: once; d_gene: TRBD2; v_gene: TRBV7-2
CDR3nt: TGTGCCAGCTCATCTCGGACGGGGAGGGAGCTGTTTTTT; CDR3aa: CASSSRTGRELFF; j_gene: TRBJ2-2; abundance: .; d_gene: .; v_gene: TRBV18
CDR3nt: TGTGCCAGCAGTTACATCGGCCTCCAGGGGGCAGATACGCAGTATTTT; CDR3aa: CASSYIGLQGADTQYF; j_gene: TRBJ2-3; abundance: .; d_gene: TRBD1; v_gene: TRBV6-5
CDR3nt: TGTGCCAGCTCGCCCAGACAGGGCACCTACGAGCAGTACTTC; CDR3aa: CASSPRQGTYEQYF; j_gene: TRBJ2-7; abundance: .; d_gene: TRBD1; v_gene: TRBV18
CDR3nt: TGTGCCAGCAGTTTGCGCCCGGGACGGGGGTCCGGGGAGCTGTTTTTT; CDR3aa: CASSLRPGRGSGELFF; j_gene: TRBJ2-2; abundance: .; d_gene: .; v_gene: TRBV7-9
CDR3nt: TGTGCCAGCAGTTTGAGTTATAATGAGCAGTTCTTC; CDR3aa: CASSLSYNEQFF; j_gene: TRBJ2-1; abundance: once; d_gene: .; v_gene: TRBV28
CDR3nt: TGCAGCGTTGTACACCTAGCGGGAGGGGGAGGCACAGATACGCAGTATTTT; CDR3aa: CSVVHLAGGGGTDTQYF; j_gene: TRBJ2-3; abundance: .; d_gene: TRBD2; v_gene: TRBV29-1
CDR3nt: TGTGCCAGTAGTATAAGGGGCTCGAGGTTCGGGACAGACTCCTACGAGCAGTACTTC; CDR3aa: CASSIRGSRFGTDSYEQYF; j_gene: TRBJ2-7; abundance: .; d_gene: TRBD1; v_gene: TRBV19
CDR3nt: TGTGCCAGCAGTCAAGAGGGACATCCGAGCTCCTATAATTCACCCCTCCACTTT; CDR3aa: CASSQEGHPSSYNSPLHF; j_gene: TRBJ1-6; abundance: few; d_gene: .; v_gene: TRBV6-1
CDR3nt: TGTGCCAGCAGCTTGTTTTCGGGACTAAACACCATATATTTT; CDR3aa: CASSLFSGLNTIYF; j_gene: TRBJ1-3; abundance: .; d_gene: .; v_gene: TRBV5-6
CDR3nt: TGTGCCAGCAGCTCACGACTAGTGTTCACAGATACGCAGTATTTT; CDR3aa: CASSSRLVFTDTQYF; j_gene: TRBJ2-3; abundance: .; d_gene: .; v_gene: TRBV9
CDR3nt: TGCAGCGTTGAAGACCGCCCACTAGCGGGCACAGATACGCAGTATTTT; CDR3aa: CSVEDRPLAGTDTQYF; j_gene: TRBJ2-3; abundance: once; d_gene: TRBD2; v_gene: TRBV29-1
CDR3nt: TGTGCCAGCAGTGATCCACAGGCGGGAAAAAAACTGTTTTTT; CDR3aa: CASSDPQAGKKLFF; j_gene: TRBJ1-4; abundance: .; d_gene: .; v_gene: TRBV6-1
CDR3nt: TGCGCCAGCAGCCAAGCCGGACTTCACCCGGGCACAGATACGCAGTATTTT; CDR3aa: CASSQAGLHPGTDTQYF; j_gene: TRBJ2-3; abundance: .; d_gene: .; v_gene: TRBV4-3
CDR3nt: TGTGCCAGCAGTCTTACCGGGAGGATATTATATTTT; CDR3aa: CASSLTGRILYF; j_gene: TRBJ1-5; abundance: .; d_gene: .; v_gene: TRBV27
CDR3nt: TGTGCCAGCAGGGGCAGGGAGAACACTGAAGCTTTCTTT; CDR3aa: CASRGRENTEAFF; j_gene: TRBJ1-1; abundance: .; d_gene: .; v_gene: TRBV14